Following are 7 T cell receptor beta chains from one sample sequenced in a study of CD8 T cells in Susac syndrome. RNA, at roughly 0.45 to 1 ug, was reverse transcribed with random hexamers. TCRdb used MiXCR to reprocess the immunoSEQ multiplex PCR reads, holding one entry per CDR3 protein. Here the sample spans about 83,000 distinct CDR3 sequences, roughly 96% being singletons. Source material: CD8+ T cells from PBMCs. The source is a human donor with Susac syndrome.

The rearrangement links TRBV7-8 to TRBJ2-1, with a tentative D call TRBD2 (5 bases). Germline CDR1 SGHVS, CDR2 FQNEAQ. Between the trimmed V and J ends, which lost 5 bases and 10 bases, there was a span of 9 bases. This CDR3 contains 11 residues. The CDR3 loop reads CASSPAGEQFF. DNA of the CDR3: TGTGCCAGCAGCCCGGCGGGCGAGCAGTTCTTC. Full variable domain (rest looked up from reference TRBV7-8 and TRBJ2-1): GAGVSQSPRYKVAKRGQDVALRCDPISGHVSLFWYQQALGQGPEFLTYFQNEAQLDKSGLPSDRFFAERPEGSVSTLKIQRTQQEDSAVYLCASSPAGEQFFGPGTRLTVL.

CDR3 amino acids: CASSFMAPGVEQYF. The CDR3 nucleotides are TGTGCCAGCAGTTTTATGGCCCCCGGGGTAGAGCAGTACTTC. The rearrangement uses TRBV12-3 or TRBV12-4 and TRBJ2-7; perhaps TRBD2 as D (5 bases). This CDR3 region has 14 residues. The V gene lost 3 bases and the J gene lost 7 bases, with 16 bases spanning the gap.

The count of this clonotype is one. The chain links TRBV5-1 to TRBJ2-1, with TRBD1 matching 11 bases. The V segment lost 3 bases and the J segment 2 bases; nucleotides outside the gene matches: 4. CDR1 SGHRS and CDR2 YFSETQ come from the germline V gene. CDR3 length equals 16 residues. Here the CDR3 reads CASSSGQGAPYNEQFF. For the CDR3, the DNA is TGCGCCAGCAGCTCCGGACAGGGGGCCCCCTACAATGAGCAGTTCTTC.

The CDR3 sequence is CSAREGTSIRNEQFF. Here the CDR3 DNA reads TGCAGTGCTAGAGAGGGGACCTCAATAAGGAATGAGCAGTTCTTC. The chain is built from TRBV20-1 and TRBJ2-1; the D call may be TRBD1 or TRBD2 (5 bases each). The V and J ends lost 0 bases and 7 bases respectively, with 16 bases between them. The CDR3 runs to 15 residues. Germline V gene sequence: CDR1 DFQATT, CDR2 SNEGSKA (reference sequence).

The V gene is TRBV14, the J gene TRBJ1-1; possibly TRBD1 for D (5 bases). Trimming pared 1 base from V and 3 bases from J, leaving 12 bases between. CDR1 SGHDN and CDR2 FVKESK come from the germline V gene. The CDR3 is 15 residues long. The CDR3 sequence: CASSQVARGDTEAFF. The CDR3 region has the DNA TGTGCCAGCAGCCAAGTAGCACGGGGGGACACTGAAGCTTTCTTT.

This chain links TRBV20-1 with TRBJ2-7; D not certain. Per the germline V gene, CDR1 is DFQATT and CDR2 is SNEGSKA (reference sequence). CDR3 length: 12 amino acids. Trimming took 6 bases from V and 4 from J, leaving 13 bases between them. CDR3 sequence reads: CSASTVGYEQYV. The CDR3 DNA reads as TGCAGTGCCTCGACCGTAGGTTACGAGCAGTACGTC.

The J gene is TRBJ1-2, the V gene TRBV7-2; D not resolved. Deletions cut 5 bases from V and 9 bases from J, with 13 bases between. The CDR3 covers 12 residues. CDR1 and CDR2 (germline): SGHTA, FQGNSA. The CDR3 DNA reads TGTGCCAGCAGCCCCCGCACCACGAGCTACACCTTC. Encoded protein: CASSPRTTSYTF. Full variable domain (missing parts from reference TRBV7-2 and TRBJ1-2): GAGVSQSPSNKVTEKGKDVELRCDPISGHTALYWYRQSLGQGLEFLIYFQGNSAPDKSGLPSDRFSAERTGGSVSTLTIQRTQQEDSAVYLCASSPRTTSYTFGSGTRLTVV.